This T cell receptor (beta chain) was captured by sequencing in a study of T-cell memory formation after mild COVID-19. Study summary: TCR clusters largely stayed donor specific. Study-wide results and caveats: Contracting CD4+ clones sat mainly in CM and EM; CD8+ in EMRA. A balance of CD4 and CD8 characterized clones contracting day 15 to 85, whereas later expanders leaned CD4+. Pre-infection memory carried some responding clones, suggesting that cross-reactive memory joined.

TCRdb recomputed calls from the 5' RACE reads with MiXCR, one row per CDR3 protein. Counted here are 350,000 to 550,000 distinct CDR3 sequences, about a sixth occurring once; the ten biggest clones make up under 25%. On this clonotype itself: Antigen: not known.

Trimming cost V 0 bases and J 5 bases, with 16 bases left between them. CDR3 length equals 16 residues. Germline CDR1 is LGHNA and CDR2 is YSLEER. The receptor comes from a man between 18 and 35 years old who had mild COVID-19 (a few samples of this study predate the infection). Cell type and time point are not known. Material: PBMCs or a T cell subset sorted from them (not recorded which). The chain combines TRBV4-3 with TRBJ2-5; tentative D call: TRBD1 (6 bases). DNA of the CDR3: TGCGCCAGCAGCCAAGATGCGTACAGGGACGGGGAGACCCAGTACTTC. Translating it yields CASSQDAYRDGETQYF.